This entry lists 28 T cell receptor beta chains sequenced from one sample in a study of cytomegalovirus exposure and HLA in healthy donors. The method was immunoSEQ multiplex PCR; TCRdb's version includes in-frame clones alone and lacks a portion of them. The sample shows about 200,000 clones, 65% to 90% of them seen only once. Sequencing was carried out using PBMCs. The source is a woman younger than 45 in good health and CMV-seropositive.

V gene TRBV7-6 combines with J gene TRBJ1-2; perhaps TRBD1 as D (5 bases). CDR1 SGHVS and CDR2 FNYEAQ come from the germline V gene. V was pared by 1 base and J by 7 bases, with 16 bases between. The CDR3 is 15 amino acids. CDR3 sequence reads: CASSLEVSGSGGYTF. As DNA, the CDR3 is TGTGCCAGCAGCTTAGAGGTCTCAGGGTCTGGTGGCTACACCTTC. Based on the CDR3 plus reference TRBV7-6 and TRBJ1-2, the full variable domain is GAGVSQSPRYKVTKRGQDVALRCDPISGHVSLYWYRQALGQGPEFLTYFNYEAQQDKSGLPNDRFSAERPEGSISTLTIQRTEQRDSAMYRCASSLEVSGSGGYTFGSGTRLTVV.

The chain joins TRBV2 to TRBJ2-1, with 7 positions matching TRBD2. V dropped 6 bases and J dropped 5; count of bases not matched to a gene: 10. The CDR3 runs 15 residues. Germline loops: CDR1 SNHLY, CDR2 FYNNEI. The CDR3 spells CASSTGAGANNEQFF. CDR3 sequence (DNA): TGTGCCAGCAGCACCGGGGCGGGAGCGAACAATGAGCAGTTCTTC.

The gene calls are TRBV27 and TRBJ1-5; D is ambiguous. The germline V gene has CDR1 MNHEY and CDR2 SMNVEV (reference sequence). This CDR3 region has 13 residues. Deletions cut 6 bases from V and 3 bases from J, with 9 bases between. CDR3 sequence: CASRPYPNQPQHF. As DNA, the CDR3 is TGTGCCAGCAGGCCCTACCCCAATCAGCCCCAGCATTTT.

This chain uses TRBV29-1 with TRBJ1-4; possibly TRBD1 for D (6 bases). CDR3 size: 14 residues. Trimming shortened V by 5 bases and J by 2 bases, and 12 bases separated the two germline ends. Germline assignment: CDR1 SQVTM and CDR2 ANQGSEA. The CDR3, as DNA: TGCAGCGTTCGGGGGGCGCTGACTAATGAAAAACTGTTTTTT. This codes for CSVRGALTNEKLFF.

This clone has only one observation. The chain combines TRBV10-3 with TRBJ1-1; 9 bases fit TRBD1. This CDR3 is 14 amino acids long. Trimming at V came to 5 bases and at J to 4 bases, leaving 5 bases not matched to a gene. The germline V gene encodes CDR1 ENHRY and CDR2 SYGVKD. Here the CDR3 reads CAISSDRGGTEAFF. The CDR3 region has the DNA TGTGCCATCAGTTCGGACAGGGGTGGCACTGAAGCTTTCTTT.

CDR3 loop: CASSQDLRGAYNEQFF. The CDR3 DNA reads TGTGCCAGCAGCCAAGATTTGCGGGGGGCTTACAATGAGCAGTTCTTC. The genes are TRBV4-2 and TRBJ2-1; 8 bases align to TRBD2. The CDR3 is 16 residues long. V lost 0 bases, J lost 4 bases, and 5 bases stayed unmatched. Germline loops: CDR1 LGHNA, CDR2 YNFKEQ.

The chain joins TRBV7-6 to TRBJ2-1; 7 bases line up with TRBD2. V shed 1 base and J 7 bases; nucleotides not matched to a gene: 7. The CDR3 runs 15 residues. Germline V gene data show CDR1 as SGHVS and CDR2 as FNYEAQ. CDR3 in DNA: TGTGCCAGCAGCTTAGATGCGCCCGGGGGGAATGAGCAGTTCTTC. Protein sequence: CASSLDAPGGNEQFF.

The chain carries TRBV7-8 and TRBJ1-2; 7 positions match TRBD1. The trim removed 3 bases at V and 8 bases at J, leaving 15 bases unmatched. The CDR3 runs to 16 residues. Germline CDR1 reads SGHVS; CDR2 reads FQNEAQ. The CDR3 here is CASSLGLDREVGGYTF. CDR3 nucleotides: TGTGCCAGCAGCTTGGGGTTAGACAGGGAGGTCGGCGGCTACACCTTC.

Notes on this clone: The sample carries other DNA sequences with the same CDR3. This rearrangement joins TRBV11-2 to TRBJ1-2, with 8 bases fitting TRBD1. The germline V gene encodes CDR1 SGHAT and CDR2 FQNNGV. The CDR3 contains 16 residues. V shed 4 bases and J 6 bases; nucleotides not matched to a gene: 13. The CDR3 here is CASSSVIAGGAHGYTF. The CDR3 DNA reads as TGTGCCAGCAGCTCCGTCATCGCAGGGGGCGCACATGGCTACACCTTC.

This clone was detected only a few times. The chain is built from TRBV9 and TRBJ2-7; 10 positions match TRBD1. This CDR3 spans 13 amino acids. After removal of 0 bases from V and 6 bases from J, the junction contained 0 bases not matched to a gene. Germline loops: CDR1 SGDLS, CDR2 YYNGEE. The CDR3 sequence: CASSVGDRGEQYF. CDR3 nucleotides: TGTGCCAGCAGCGTAGGGGACAGGGGCGAGCAGTACTTC.

CDR3: CASSEWRDEQYF. CDR3 sequence (DNA): TGTGCCAGCAGTGAATGGCGGGACGAGCAGTACTTC. V is TRBV2 and J is TRBJ2-7, with TRBD2 as a possible D gene (5 bases). V lost 2 bases and J lost 5, with 7 bases in between. Germline V gives CDR1 SNHLY, CDR2 FYNNEI. The CDR3 contains 12 residues. Combining the CDR3 with reference TRBV2 and TRBJ2-7 gives the whole variable domain EPEVTQTPSHQVTQMGQEVILRCVPISNHLYFYWYRQILGQKVEFLVSFYNNEISEKSEIFDDQFSVERPDGSNFTLKIRSTKLEDSAMYFCASSEWRDEQYFGPGTRLTVT.

V gene TRBV18 combines with J gene TRBJ2-7; D call uncertain. Trimming cost V 2 bases and J 6 bases, with 14 bases left between them. The germline V gene encodes CDR1 KGHSH and CDR2 LQKENI. The CDR3 runs to 14 residues. In DNA, the CDR3 is TGTGCCAGCTCACCAGACCCCTCTGGCGGCGAGCAGTACTTC. Protein product: CASSPDPSGGEQYF.

This chain uses TRBV29-1 with TRBJ1-3; 9 nucleotides agree with TRBD1. Germline loops: CDR1 SQVTM, CDR2 ANQGSEA. J was trimmed by 5 bases and V by 8 bases; bases with no gene match: 7. The CDR3 has 13 amino acids. The CDR3 coding sequence is TGCAGCATCTCCGGGACAGGGAGAAACACCATATATTTT. Its protein is CSISGTGRNTIYF.

This chain links TRBV7-9 with TRBJ2-1; 10 bases are a match to TRBD2. In germline, CDR1 is SEHNR, CDR2 FQNEAQ (reference sequence). This CDR3 is 16 amino acids long. V shed 3 bases, J shed 7 bases, and the junction held 9 bases outside the gene matches. In DNA form, the CDR3 reads TGTGCCAGCAGCTTCGAGAGCGGGAGGGCAATGAATGAGCAGTTCTTC. This codes for CASSFESGRAMNEQFF.

V and J are TRBV6-1 and TRBJ2-7; 10 bases fit TRBD1. The CDR3 loop spans 14 amino acids. J was trimmed by 2 bases and V by 4 bases; bases with no gene match: 2. CDR1 MNHNS and CDR2 SASEGT come from the germline V gene. The CDR3 is CASSAGQGTYEQYF. DNA of the CDR3: TGTGCCAGCAGTGCGGGACAGGGGACCTACGAGCAGTACTTC.

The gene calls are TRBV5-1 and TRBJ1-3; no clear D gene. This CDR3 is built from 16 residues. In germline, CDR1 is SGHRS, CDR2 YFSETQ. Trimming took 0 bases from V and 0 from J, leaving 10 bases between them. CDR3 protein: CASSLGGGLSGNTIYF. CDR3 nucleotides: TGCGCCAGCAGCTTGGGAGGCGGTCTCTCTGGAAACACCATATATTTT.

The rearrangement joins TRBV30 to TRBJ2-1; D not resolved. CDR1 and CDR2 (germline): GTSNPN, SVGIG (reference sequence). With 4 bases removed from V and 4 bases from J, the gap between germline ends came to 14 bases. CDR3 length equals 14 residues. CDR3 sequence: CAWNDSPVYNEQFF. For the CDR3, the DNA is TGTGCCTGGAATGACTCTCCAGTGTACAATGAGCAGTTCTTC.

The J gene is TRBJ1-3, the V gene TRBV6-5, with 7 bases lining up with TRBD1. Unmatched junction bases numbered 4, after V lost 4 bases and J lost 4 bases. The germline V gene encodes CDR1 MNHEY and CDR2 SVGAGI. The CDR3 extends over 14 amino acids. The CDR3 nucleotides read TGTGCCAGCAGTTCAGGCAGGGGGGGAAACACCATATATTTT. Its protein is CASSSGRGGNTIYF.

This clone is a singleton in its sample. The rearrangement links TRBV7-6 to TRBJ2-1; 9 bases are shared with TRBD2. The CDR3 runs 14 residues. Germline values: CDR1 SGHVS, CDR2 FNYEAQ. The J segment lost 9 bases and the V segment lost 5 bases, leaving 8 bases of the junction unmatched. The CDR3 is CASSLRSGSSEQFF. The CDR3 bases are TGTGCCAGCAGCCTACGTAGCGGGAGCTCTGAGCAGTTCTTC.

The gene calls are TRBV19 and TRBJ1-1; D call uncertain. The CDR3 totals 13 residues. V lost 4 bases to trimming and J lost 3 bases, with 9 bases between them. Per the germline V gene, CDR1 is LNHDA and CDR2 is SQIVND (reference sequence). The CDR3 DNA reads TGTGCCAGTAGTACCACGCAGGACACTGAAGCTTTCTTT. Its protein is CASSTTQDTEAFF.

The chain has TRBV28 and TRBJ2-5; TRBD1 matches 7 bases. The trim removed 6 bases at V and 4 bases at J, leaving 14 bases unmatched. Germline V gives CDR1 MDHEN, CDR2 SYDVKM. The length of the CDR3 is 16 residues. For the CDR3, the DNA is TGTGCCAGCAGCCCTGGGACAGTATTGATCGGAGAGACCCAGTACTTC. Residues: CASSPGTVLIGETQYF.

A few counts support this clone. The rearrangement joins TRBV7-2 to TRBJ2-2, with D maybe TRBD1 (6 bases). CDR3 length equals 15 residues. Trimming stripped 5 bases from V and 5 bases from J, with 15 bases between. Germline loops: CDR1 SGHTA, CDR2 FQGNSA. CDR3 coding DNA: TGTGCCAGCAGCGCTCACAGGGCCGAGACCGGGGAGCTGTTTTTT. Its protein product is CASSAHRAETGELFF. The variable domain in full, completed from reference TRBV7-2 and TRBJ2-2, reads GAGVSQSPSNKVTEKGKDVELRCDPISGHTALYWYRQSLGQGLEFLIYFQGNSAPDKSGLPSDRFSAERTGGSVSTLTIQRTQQEDSAVYLCASSAHRAETGELFFGEGSRLTVL.

The chain links TRBV29-1 to TRBJ1-5; 10 positions match TRBD1. The ends lost 3 bases at V and 6 bases at J; junction bases unmatched: 5. Looked up from germline, CDR1 is SQVTM and CDR2 is ANQGSEA. CDR3 size: 14 residues. CDR3 nucleotides: TGCAGCGTTGAGACAGGGGGCGCAGGTCAGCCCCAGCATTTT. Amino acid sequence: CSVETGGAGQPQHF.

This clone was seen a single time. The gene calls are TRBV2 and TRBJ2-5; 7 bases map to TRBD1. The end of the DNA fits TRBJ2-7 better, so the J call may be wrong. Germline values: CDR1 SNHLY, CDR2 FYNNEI. This CDR3 spans 14 amino acids. This CDR3 reads CATDRAGGSYEQYF. The CDR3 DNA follows: TGTGCCACAGACAGGGCGGGCGGCTCCTACGAGCAGTACTTC.

This chain links TRBV28 with TRBJ2-1; D possibly corresponds to TRBD2 (7 bases). The CDR3 has 14 residues. Germline assignment: CDR1 MDHEN and CDR2 SYDVKM. V was trimmed by 7 bases and J by 7 bases, leaving 17 bases between them. The CDR3 DNA reads TGTGCCAGCACCCCTAGGGGGGGATTAAATGAGCAGTTCTTC. Translating gives CASTPRGGLNEQFF. The entire variable domain, with the rest obtained from reference TRBV28 and TRBJ2-1, is as follows: DVKVTQSSRYLVKRTGEKVFLECVQDMDHENMFWYRQDPGLGLRLIYFSYDVKMKEKGDIPEGYSVSREKKERFSLILESASTNQTSMYLCASTPRGGLNEQFFGPGTRLTVL.

The rearrangement uses TRBV27 and TRBJ2-7; 7 bases match TRBD1. V shed 3 bases and J 4 bases; nucleotides not matched to a gene: 6. CDR1 and CDR2 (germline): MNHEY, SMNVEV (reference sequence). This CDR3 contains 14 residues. The CDR3 DNA reads as TGTGCCAGCAGTTTCCGGGACAGTTATTACGAGCAGTACTTC. It is translated as CASSFRDSYYEQYF.

This rearrangement joins TRBV2 to TRBJ2-5, with D possibly being TRBD2 (6 bases). The CDR3 loop spans 13 amino acids. V was cut by 6 bases and J by 5 bases, with 13 bases left in between. Germline V lookup: CDR1 SNHLY, CDR2 FYNNEI. CDR3 nucleotides: TGTGCCAGCAGCCGGGACTCACATGAGACCCAGTACTTC. This codes for CASSRDSHETQYF.

The chain combines TRBV6-6 with TRBJ2-2, with 13 positions matching TRBD2. Germline trimming cut 7 bases from V and 3 bases from J; bases unmatched to any gene: 2. This CDR3 has 15 amino acids. Germline CDR1 and CDR2: MNHNY and SVGAGI (reference sequence). Written as DNA, the CDR3 is TGTGCCAGCACACTAGCGGGAGGGCACACCGGGGAGCTGTTTTTT. The encoded protein is CASTLAGGHTGELFF.